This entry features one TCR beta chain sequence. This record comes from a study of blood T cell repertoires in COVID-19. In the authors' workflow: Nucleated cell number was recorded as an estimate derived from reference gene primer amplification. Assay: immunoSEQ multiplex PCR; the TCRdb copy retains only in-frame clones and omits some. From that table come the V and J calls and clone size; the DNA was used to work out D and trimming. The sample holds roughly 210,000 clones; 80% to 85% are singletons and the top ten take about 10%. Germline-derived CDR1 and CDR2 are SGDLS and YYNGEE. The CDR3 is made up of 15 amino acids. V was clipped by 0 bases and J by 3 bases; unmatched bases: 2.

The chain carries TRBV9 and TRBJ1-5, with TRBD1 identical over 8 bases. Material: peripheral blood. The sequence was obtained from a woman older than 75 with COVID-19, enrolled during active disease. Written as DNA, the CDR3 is TGTGCCAGCAGCGTAGGGACAGGGAACAATCAGCCCCAGCATTTT. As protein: CASSVGTGNNQPQHF. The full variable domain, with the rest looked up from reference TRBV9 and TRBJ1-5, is DSGVTQTPKHLITATGQRVTLRCSPRSGDLSVYWYQQSLDQGLQFLIQYYNGEERAKGNILERFSAQQFPDLHSELNLSSLELGDSALYFCASSVGTGNNQPQHFGDGTRLSIL.